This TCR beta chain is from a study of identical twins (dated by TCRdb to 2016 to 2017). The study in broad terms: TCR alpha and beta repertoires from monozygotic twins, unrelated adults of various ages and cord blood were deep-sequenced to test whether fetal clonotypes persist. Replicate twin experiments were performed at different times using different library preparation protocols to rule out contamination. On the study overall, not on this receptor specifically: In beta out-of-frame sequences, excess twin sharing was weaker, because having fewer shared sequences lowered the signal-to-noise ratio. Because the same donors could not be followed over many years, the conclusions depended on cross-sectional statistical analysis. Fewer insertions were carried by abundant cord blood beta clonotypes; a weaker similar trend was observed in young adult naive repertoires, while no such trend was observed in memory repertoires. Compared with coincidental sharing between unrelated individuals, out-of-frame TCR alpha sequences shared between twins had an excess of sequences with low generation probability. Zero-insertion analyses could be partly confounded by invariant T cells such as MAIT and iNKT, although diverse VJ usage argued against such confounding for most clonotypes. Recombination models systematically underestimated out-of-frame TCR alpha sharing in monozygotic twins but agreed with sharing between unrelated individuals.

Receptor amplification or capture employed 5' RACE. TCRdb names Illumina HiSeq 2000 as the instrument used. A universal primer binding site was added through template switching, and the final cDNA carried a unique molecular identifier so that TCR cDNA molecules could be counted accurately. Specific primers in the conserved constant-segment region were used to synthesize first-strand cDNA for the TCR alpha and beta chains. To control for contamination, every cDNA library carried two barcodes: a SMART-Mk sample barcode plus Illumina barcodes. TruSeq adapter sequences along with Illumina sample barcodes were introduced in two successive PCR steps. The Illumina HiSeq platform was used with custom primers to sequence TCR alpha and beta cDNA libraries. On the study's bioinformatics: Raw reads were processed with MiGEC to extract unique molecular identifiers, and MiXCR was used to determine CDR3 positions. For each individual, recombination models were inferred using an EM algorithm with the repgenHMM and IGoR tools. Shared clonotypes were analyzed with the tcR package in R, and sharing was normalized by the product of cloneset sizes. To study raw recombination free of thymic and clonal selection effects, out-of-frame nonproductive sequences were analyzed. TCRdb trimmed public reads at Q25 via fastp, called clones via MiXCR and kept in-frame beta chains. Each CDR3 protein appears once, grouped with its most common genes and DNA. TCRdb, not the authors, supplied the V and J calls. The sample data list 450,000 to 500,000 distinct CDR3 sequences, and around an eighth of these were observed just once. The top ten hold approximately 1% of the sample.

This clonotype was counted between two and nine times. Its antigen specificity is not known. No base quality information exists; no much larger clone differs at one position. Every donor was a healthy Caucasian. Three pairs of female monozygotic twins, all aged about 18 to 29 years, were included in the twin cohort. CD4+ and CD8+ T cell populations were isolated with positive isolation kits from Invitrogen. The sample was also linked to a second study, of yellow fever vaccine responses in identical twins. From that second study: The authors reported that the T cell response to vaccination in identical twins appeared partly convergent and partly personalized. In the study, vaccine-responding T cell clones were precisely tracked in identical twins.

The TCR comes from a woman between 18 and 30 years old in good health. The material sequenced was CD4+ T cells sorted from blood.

The CDR3 region: CSATDSQETQYF. DNA sequence: TGCAGTGCCACCGACAGCCAAGAGACCCAGTACTTC. The chain was built from TRBV20-1 and TRBJ2-5; perhaps TRBD1 is the D gene, with 5 bases matching. The germline V gene (reference sequence) gives CDR1 as DFQATT and CDR2 as SNEGSKA. Trimming at the junction amounts to 6 bases on V and 1 base on J, and the germline ends lie 9 bases apart. The CDR3 runs 12 residues from the cysteine to the phenylalanine. CDR3 DNA is the only sequence kept; it has 36 bases, read in frame from the first base.